What follows are 6 T cell receptor beta chains derived from one specimen sequenced in a study of T-cell reconstitution after alpha-beta-depleted transplantation in children. Unique molecular identifiers were built into the TCRbeta library. TCRdb re-called the PCR reads through MiXCR, storing one row per CDR3 protein. The sample yields some 500,000 distinct CDR3 sequences, about 16% seen once. This sample comprised PBMCs from the stem cell graft donor, obtained from the stem cell graft. These receptors all stem from a human donor who donated a stem cell graft to a child with acute lymphoblastic leukemia.

This clonotype has more than one count but fewer than ten. The CDR3 here is CASSGLAVSGEQFF. The CDR3 region has the DNA TGTGCCAGCAGCGGACTAGCGGTCTCCGGAGAGCAGTTCTTC. The rearrangement links TRBV9 to TRBJ2-1, with 9 nucleotides matching TRBD2. The germline V gene encodes CDR1 SGDLS and CDR2 YYNGEE. The CDR3 has 14 amino acids. The J segment lost 10 bases and the V segment lost 3 bases, leaving 8 bases of the junction unmatched.

Only one count was recorded for this clonotype. The chain combines TRBV6-5 with TRBJ2-7; 7 bases are shared with TRBD1. V trimming: 2 bases; J trimming: 5 bases; junction bases outside the gene matches: 6. In germline, CDR1 is MNHEY, CDR2 SVGAGI. The CDR3 runs to 14 residues. Here the CDR3 DNA reads TGTGCCAGCAGTTACAAGGGGGCGCGCGACGAGCAGTACTTC. Residues: CASSYKGARDEQYF.

This clonotype was picked up a small number of times. The chain is built from TRBV29-1 and TRBJ2-7, with D possibly being TRBD2 (6 bases). CDR3 size: 12 residues. Germline CDR1 is SQVTM and CDR2 is ANQGSEA. V dropped 4 bases and J dropped 4 bases, with 11 bases sitting between them. CDR3 residues: CSVAPSAYEQYF. The CDR3 DNA follows: TGCAGCGTTGCGCCTAGCGCATACGAGCAGTACTTC.

This clonotype was counted a few times. The V gene is TRBV29-1, the J gene TRBJ1-2; 7 bases align to TRBD1. J lost 8 bases, V lost 3 bases, and 12 bases had no gene match. Per the germline V gene, CDR1 is SQVTM and CDR2 is ANQGSEA. This CDR3 comprises 14 residues. As DNA, the CDR3 is TGCAGCGTTGACTATGACAGGGCCGGGTTAGGCTACACCTTC. Residues: CSVDYDRAGLGYTF. The full variable domain, with the rest looked up from reference TRBV29-1 and TRBJ1-2, is SAVISQKPSRDICQRGTSLTIQCQVDSQVTMMFWYRQQPGQSLTLIATANQGSEATYESGFVIDKFPISRPNLTFSTLTVSNMSPEDSSIYLCSVDYDRAGLGYTFGSGTRLTVV.

The V and J genes are TRBV15 and TRBJ2-7; D possibly corresponds to TRBD1 (6 bases). Per germline, CDR1 LNHNV and CDR2 YYDKDF (reference sequence). Trimming left V 0 bases short and J 3 bases short, with 18 bases between. This CDR3 spans 17 amino acids. The CDR3 is CATSREPGQGSDYEQYF. Here the CDR3 DNA reads TGTGCCACCAGCAGAGAGCCCGGCCAGGGGTCAGACTACGAGCAGTACTTC.

This clonotype occurred a few times. The chain couples TRBV12-3 or TRBV12-4 to TRBJ1-3, with TRBD1 as a possible D gene (5 bases). V lost 8 bases and J lost 0, with 11 bases in between. CDR3 length equals 14 residues. CDR3 loop: CASPRTGSGNTIYF. The CDR3 DNA reads as TGTGCCAGCCCCCGAACAGGCTCTGGAAACACCATATATTTT.